Each of the 32 T cell receptor beta chains below was sequenced from the same sample in a study of shared clonotypes between healthy human individuals. Repertoires were generated with immunoSEQ multiplex PCR, while TCRdb's copy carries only in-frame clones and drops some. The sample records approximately 100,000 clones, 55% to 70% being singletons. The sequenced sample was memory CD8+ T cells sorted from blood. Sample subset: CD45RO+ cells pooled with CCR7-negative TemRA cells. The receptor source for this set is a woman aged 30 to 39 in good health.

This chain connects TRBV5-4 to TRBJ2-7, with D perhaps TRBD1 (5 bases). Trimming stripped 0 bases from V and 5 bases from J, with 21 bases between. The V gene's germline CDR1 is SGHNT and CDR2 YYREEE (reference sequence). The CDR3 is 17 residues long. CDR3 loop: CASSLARQPDGPHEQYF. The CDR3 DNA sequence: TGTGCCAGCAGCTTGGCTCGACAGCCCGATGGGCCCCACGAGCAGTACTTC.

The V and J genes are TRBV13 and TRBJ2-7; 9 bases line up with TRBD2. The CDR3 extends over 15 amino acids. V shed 4 bases and J 3 bases; nucleotides not matched to a gene: 7. In germline, CDR1 is PRHDT, CDR2 FYEKMQ (reference sequence). The CDR3 nucleotides are TGTGCCAGCAGCTGCCGCGGACTAGCGAACTACGAGCAGTACTTC. Protein sequence: CASSCRGLANYEQYF.

The V call is TRBV25-1, the J call TRBJ2-5; D perhaps matches TRBD2 (5 bases). The CDR3 consists of 16 residues. V was cut by 7 bases and J by 2 bases, with 20 bases left in between. In germline, CDR1 is MGHDK, CDR2 SYGVNS. DNA of the CDR3: TGTGCCAGCAACTCCCATGAGAGCGGAGATCAAGAGACCCAGTACTTC. It specifies CASNSHESGDQETQYF.

The V call is TRBV4-1, the J call TRBJ2-1; 7 bases are a match to TRBD1. The CDR3 contains 18 residues. Per the germline V gene, CDR1 is MGHRA and CDR2 is YSYEKL. V lost 1 base and J lost 4; bases outside the gene matches: 13. CDR3 nucleotide sequence: TGCGCCAGCAGCCAAGCTACAGGGGCTCTTTTTTCATACAATGAGCAGTTCTTC. Translation gives CASSQATGALFSYNEQFF.

V gene TRBV11-3 combines with J gene TRBJ2-7; 12 nucleotides line up with TRBD2. Trimming cost V 5 bases and J 2 bases; bases outside gene matches: 4. Germline V gives CDR1 SGHNT, CDR2 YENEEA. The CDR3 is made up of 15 amino acids. CDR3 protein: CASSKGLAGTYEQYF. In DNA, the CDR3 is TGTGCCAGCAGCAAAGGACTAGCGGGAACCTACGAGCAGTACTTC.

This rearrangement joins TRBV4-2 to TRBJ2-7; D gene ambiguous. Between the trimmed V and J ends, which lost 0 bases and 4 bases, there was a span of 7 bases. Germline V gene sequence: CDR1 LGHNA, CDR2 YNFKEQ. CDR3 length: 13 amino acids. CDR3 sequence reads: CASSQEEGYEQYF. CDR3 DNA: TGTGCCAGCAGCCAAGAAGAAGGGTACGAGCAGTACTTC.

This clone was picked up one time. The chain is built from TRBV19 and TRBJ2-1, with D perhaps matching TRBD2 (6 bases). Trimming shortened V by 6 bases and J by 5 bases, and 14 bases separated the two germline ends. From germline, CDR1 is LNHDA and CDR2 SQIVND (reference sequence). The CDR3 contains 14 residues. CDR3 loop: CASRSRRGDNEQFF. The CDR3 DNA sequence: TGTGCCAGTAGATCACGGAGGGGAGACAATGAGCAGTTCTTC.

This clone was counted a few times. The rearrangement joins TRBV7-9 to TRBJ2-7; tentative D call: TRBD2 (6 bases). This CDR3 is built from 15 residues. CDR1 is SEHNR and CDR2 is FQNEAQ in the germline V gene (reference sequence). V was trimmed by 5 bases and J by 0 bases, leaving 14 bases between them. CDR3 residues: CASSHGTYNSYEQYF. The CDR3 nucleotides are TGTGCCAGCAGCCACGGGACTTATAACTCCTACGAGCAGTACTTC.

The chain is built from TRBV5-1 and TRBJ2-2; possibly TRBD2 for D (6 bases). The germline V gene has CDR1 SGHRS and CDR2 YFSETQ. V lost 8 bases to trimming and J lost 1 base, with 9 bases between them. The CDR3 consists of 13 residues. CDR3 protein: CASPSVNTGELFF. The CDR3, as DNA: TGCGCCAGTCCTAGCGTGAACACCGGGGAGCTGTTTTTT.

This clone came up a few times. This chain connects TRBV19 to TRBJ1-5; the D gene is possibly TRBD1 (6 bases). The CDR3 is made up of 14 amino acids. Germline V gene data show CDR1 as LNHDA and CDR2 as SQIVND (reference sequence). V was pared by 8 bases and J by 4 bases, with 15 bases between. Written as DNA, the CDR3 is TGTGCCAGTTGTCCCGGACAGAGAAATCAGCCCCAGCATTTT. This gives the protein CASCPGQRNQPQHF.

The chain has TRBV5-1 and TRBJ1-2; D gene unclear. The CDR3 sequence is 12 residues long. Trimming took 4 bases from V and 4 from J, leaving 8 bases between them. CDR1 SGHRS and CDR2 YFSETQ come from the germline V gene. CDR3 sequence reads: CASSRGSYGYTF. In DNA form, the CDR3 reads TGCGCCAGCAGCCGCGGGAGCTATGGCTACACCTTC.

The chain has TRBV19 and TRBJ2-6, with 10 bases identical to TRBD1. The V gene's germline CDR1 is LNHDA and CDR2 SQIVND (reference sequence). The V and J ends lost 3 bases and 2 bases, in that order; junction bases with no gene match: 4. The CDR3 extends over 17 amino acids. The CDR3 nucleotides read TGTGCCAGTAGTATCGGACAGGGGGTGGCTGGGGCCAACGTCCTGACTTTC. Encoded protein: CASSIGQGVAGANVLTF.

The chain couples TRBV27 to TRBJ2-5, with 12 bases matching TRBD2. The V gene's germline CDR1 is MNHEY and CDR2 SMNVEV (reference sequence). The CDR3 is 17 amino acids. Losses at the gene ends were 2 bases for V and 5 bases for J; bases not matched to a gene: 9. This CDR3 reads CASSLRLAGGPGETQYF. DNA for the CDR3: TGTGCCAGCAGTTTAAGGCTAGCGGGAGGGCCGGGGGAGACCCAGTACTTC.

The rearrangement uses TRBV2 and TRBJ2-2, with 11 nucleotides matching TRBD2. V was pared by 6 bases and J by 3 bases, with 6 bases of the junction left unmatched. The CDR3 consists of 16 residues. Per germline, CDR1 SNHLY and CDR2 FYNNEI. The CDR3 protein is CASRVTSGKDTGELFF. CDR3 in DNA: TGTGCCAGCAGGGTGACTAGCGGGAAGGACACCGGGGAGCTGTTTTTT. The full variable domain, with the rest looked up from reference TRBV2 and TRBJ2-2, is EPEVTQTPSHQVTQMGQEVILRCVPISNHLYFYWYRQILGQKVEFLVSFYNNEISEKSEIFDDQFSVERPDGSNFTLKIRSTKLEDSAMYFCASRVTSGKDTGELFFGEGSRLTVL.

The V gene is TRBV7-9, the J gene TRBJ1-5; D ambiguous. Germline V gives CDR1 SEHNR, CDR2 FQNEAQ (reference sequence). This CDR3 comprises 14 residues. V was trimmed by 1 base and J by 0 bases, leaving 4 bases between them. In DNA, the CDR3 is TGTGCCAGCAGCTTAGATCATAGCAATCAGCCCCAGCATTTT. It specifies CASSLDHSNQPQHF.

Many counts were recorded for this clone. The chain carries TRBV15 and TRBJ1-1; perhaps TRBD1 as D (6 bases). Germline V gene data show CDR1 as LNHNV and CDR2 as YYDKDF (reference sequence). Trimming removed 2 bases at V and 5 bases at J, with 12 bases between. The CDR3 length is 14 residues. Written as DNA, the CDR3 is TGTGCCACCAGCAGACTAAGGGGGTTGACTGAAGCTTTCTTT. Its translation: CATSRLRGLTEAFF.

The chain has TRBV5-5 and TRBJ2-5; D is possibly TRBD1 or TRBD2 (6 bases each). The V end was cut by 0 bases, the J end by 5 bases, with 11 bases between. Germline V CDR1 and CDR2: SGHKS, YYEKEE (reference sequence). The CDR3 is 14 amino acids. This CDR3 is CASSLVGGGETQYF. The DNA for the CDR3 is TGTGCCAGCAGCTTGGTCGGAGGGGGGGAGACCCAGTACTTC.

This clone occurred a few times. This chain joins TRBV20-1 and TRBJ2-7; 8 nucleotides match TRBD2. Per germline, CDR1 DFQATT and CDR2 SNEGSKA (reference sequence). The CDR3 has 10 residues. The trim removed 6 bases at V and 6 bases at J, leaving 1 base unmatched. The CDR3: CSAGTSEQYF. CDR3 sequence (DNA): TGCAGTGCCGGGACTAGCGAGCAGTACTTC.

The rearrangement joins TRBV28 to TRBJ1-5; no reliable D call. Trimming took 3 bases from V and 1 from J, leaving 10 bases between them. The CDR3 spans 15 residues. Per germline, CDR1 MDHEN and CDR2 SYDVKM. The CDR3 protein is CASSFIRQSNQPQHF. The DNA of the CDR3 is TGTGCCAGCAGTTTCATCAGGCAGAGCAATCAGCCCCAGCATTTT.

This clone was recorded only once. The gene calls are TRBV27 and TRBJ2-1; D remains unclear. The ends were cut back, 6 bases at V and 0 bases at J, with 9 bases in the middle. Per germline, CDR1 MNHEY and CDR2 SMNVEV (reference sequence). The length of the CDR3 is 14 residues. The CDR3 sequence: CASRGRSSYNEQFF. In nucleotides, the CDR3 is TGTGCCAGCAGGGGAAGGAGCTCCTACAATGAGCAGTTCTTC.

The rearrangement uses TRBV29-1 and TRBJ2-3; D perhaps matches TRBD1 (5 bases). The CDR3 spans 16 residues. Germline V gives CDR1 SQVTM, CDR2 ANQGSEA. V shed 1 base and J shed 1 base, with 15 bases lying between them. DNA of the CDR3: TGCAGCGTTGAAGGAGAGACAGTCTACGGCACAGATACGCAGTATTTT. Protein product: CSVEGETVYGTDTQYF.

This chain joins TRBV27 and TRBJ2-5; no reliable D call. The CDR3 spans 13 residues. Germline CDR1 is MNHEY and CDR2 is SMNVEV (reference sequence). With 3 bases removed from V and 4 bases from J, the gap between germline ends came to 9 bases. CDR3 in amino acids: CASSFPVAETQYF. CDR3 nucleotides: TGTGCCAGCAGTTTCCCTGTGGCAGAGACCCAGTACTTC.

This clone was detected only a few times. The V and J genes are TRBV25-1 and TRBJ1-2; D remains ambiguous. The CDR3 runs to 14 residues. Germline V gene lookup returns CDR1 MGHDK and CDR2 SYGVNS. Trimming shortened V by 3 bases and J by 4 bases, and 12 bases separated the two germline ends. The CDR3 sequence is CASSDSPRFYGYTF. CDR3 bases: TGTGCCAGCAGTGACAGTCCCCGCTTCTATGGCTACACCTTC.

V and J are TRBV29-1 and TRBJ2-1, with 12 positions matching TRBD2. J lost 3 bases, V lost 7 bases, and 7 bases had no gene match. The CDR3 runs to 15 residues. CDR1 SQVTM and CDR2 ANQGSEA come from the germline V gene. The CDR3 spells CSGTSGTPLYNEQFF. For the CDR3, the DNA is TGCAGCGGGACTAGCGGGACTCCCCTCTACAATGAGCAGTTCTTC.

This clone came up a few times. This chain connects TRBV7-2 to TRBJ2-7; 7 nucleotides align to TRBD1. V was pared by 5 bases and J by 4 bases, with 5 bases of the junction left unmatched. CDR3 length: 13 amino acids. CDR1 is SGHTA, CDR2 FQGNSA, per germline. The CDR3 is CASSPLRGYEQYF. In DNA form, the CDR3 reads TGTGCCAGCAGCCCTCTCAGGGGGTACGAGCAGTACTTC.

The chain couples TRBV15 to TRBJ1-5; TRBD1 is a possible D gene (6 bases). The length of the CDR3 is 15 residues. Per the germline V gene, CDR1 is LNHNV and CDR2 is YYDKDF (reference sequence). Trimming removed 4 bases at V and 7 bases at J, with 17 bases between. Written as DNA, the CDR3 is TGTGCCACCAGCACCCGGACAGTCGCGGGGCAGCCCCAGCATTTT. Translating it yields CATSTRTVAGQPQHF.

The CDR3 here is CASRTDRGGNQPQHF. Written as DNA, the CDR3 is TGTGCCAGCAGAACCGACAGGGGTGGCAATCAGCCCCAGCATTTT. The chain recombines TRBV2 with TRBJ1-5, with 8 bases matching TRBD1. V lost 6 bases and J lost 2; bases outside the gene matches: 6. Germline CDR1 reads SNHLY; CDR2 reads FYNNEI. The CDR3 covers 15 residues.

The chain is built from TRBV4-2 and TRBJ1-2; 11 nucleotides match TRBD1. The CDR3 totals 16 residues. V lost 3 bases, J lost 4 bases, and 7 bases stayed unmatched. Germline V gene data show CDR1 as LGHNA and CDR2 as YNFKEQ. The CDR3 spells CASSHYWTGGFYGYTF. The CDR3 DNA sequence: TGTGCCAGCAGCCACTACTGGACAGGGGGCTTCTATGGCTACACCTTC.

This chain uses TRBV7-9 with TRBJ2-7, with 10 bases matching TRBD2. Germline assignment: CDR1 SEHNR and CDR2 FQNEAQ (reference sequence). Trimming at V came to 4 bases and at J to 6 bases, leaving 9 bases not matched to a gene. The CDR3 totals 15 residues. The CDR3 DNA reads as TGTGCCAGCAGCTACCGAGGGGGACTAGCGAGCGAGCAGTACTTC. Translation: CASSYRGGLASEQYF. Supplemented by reference TRBV7-9 and TRBJ2-7, the full variable domain reads DTGVSQNPRHKITKRGQNVTFRCDPISEHNRLYWYRQTLGQGPEFLTYFQNEAQLEKSRLLSDRFSAERPKGSFSTLEIQRTEQGDSAMYLCASSYRGGLASEQYFGPGTRLTVT.

This chain uses TRBV5-1 with TRBJ1-5; D uncertain. This CDR3 region has 13 residues. CDR1 and CDR2 from the germline V gene are SGHRS and YFSETQ. Trimming removed 1 base from V and 4 bases from J, with 6 bases in between. The CDR3 region has the DNA TGCGCCAGCAGCTTGTTAGGGAATCAGCCCCAGCATTTT. As protein: CASSLLGNQPQHF.

V gene TRBV6-4 combines with J gene TRBJ2-3; 8 bases are shared with TRBD1. CDR3 size: 13 residues. CDR1 is MRHNA and CDR2 is SNTAGT in the germline V gene. V shed 6 bases and J 4 bases; nucleotides not matched to a gene: 3. The CDR3 region is CASSQGAADTQYF. The CDR3 DNA is TGTGCCAGCAGCCAGGGGGCGGCAGATACGCAGTATTTT.

The chain uses TRBV5-1 and TRBJ2-4; 11 positions match TRBD1. After removal of 0 bases from V and 0 bases from J, the junction contained 11 bases not matched to a gene. This CDR3 contains 20 residues. Germline CDR1 and CDR2: SGHRS and YFSETQ. The CDR3 sequence is CASSLGRTGGYTLAKNIQYF. The CDR3 DNA reads TGCGCCAGCAGCTTGGGTAGGACAGGGGGCTATACCCTAGCCAAAAACATTCAGTACTTC.